One T cell receptor (beta chain) is described in this entry. V shed 0 bases, J shed 4 bases, and the junction held 9 bases outside the gene matches. Germline V lookup: CDR1 SNHLY, CDR2 FYNNEI. The CDR3 loop spans 17 amino acids. The assay was immunoSEQ multiplex PCR, and TCRdb's table has in-frame clones only and misses some. Among 2 million to 2.5 million clones, about 92% were seen once, and the ten largest hold about 0.37%. This specimen belongs to a study of shared clonotypes between healthy human individuals. The source of this sequence is a man aged 18 to 30 in good health. Some clones in this sample may be carry-over from other donors' samples. The rearrangement uses TRBV2 and TRBJ2-7, with TRBD2 matching 10 bases. Sequencing used naive CD4+ T cells from PBMCs. Subset given: CD45RA+ positively selected. The CDR3 nucleotides read TGTGCCAGCAGTGAAGCGAGGGTAGCGGGAGGTCCTTACGAGCAGTACTTC. Translating gives CASSEARVAGGPYEQYF.